This TCR beta chain was profiled in a study of human CD8 memory T cell subsets. Study-wide results and caveats: Both stem-like memory T cells and precursor exhausted T cells showed comparably high diversity, which set them apart from effector memory cells. The stem-like memory T cell repertoire shared very little with the precursor exhausted T cell repertoire.

Comments on this clonotype: Its antigen is undetermined.

Libraries for TCR beta were constructed using UMI-labeled 5' RACE. Reprocessing the 5' RACE reads, TCRdb reports a single entry for every CDR3 protein and omits DNA. This repertoire includes some 6,700 distinct CDR3 sequences. Total CD8+ T cells came from negative magnetic enrichment. Duplicate vials holding under 190,000 sorted CD8+ T cells per subset yielded the RNA. The material sequenced was CD8+ T cells from PBMCs. This sequence originates from a human donor in good health.

The chain's CDR3 is CASSLGRGLEQFF. The chain joins TRBV12-3 or TRBV12-4 to TRBJ2-1; without DNA, the TCRdb call of TRBD1 cannot be checked. The CDR3 covers 13 residues.